This T cell receptor beta chain was identified during a study of tumor-infiltrating lymphocytes in primary liver carcinoma (TCRdb year 2017). About the investigation overall: Of the five patients (three men and two women, aged 30 to 69 years), four had hepatocellular carcinoma and one had combined HCC and intrahepatic cholangiocarcinoma. Roughly 3.5 to 7.5 million productive TCRbeta reads were obtained per sample, and no significant difference in read depth was found between tissue types. Reproducibility between technical replicate repertoires was high, with correlation coefficients above 0.95 and mean shared-clone rates roughly 0.91. The five patients had tumors staged T1-T3 N0M0, with maximum diameters ranging from about 4.2 to 10 cm. A total of roughly 35 specimens from 5 patients went through TCRbeta repertoire sequencing, namely 25 tumor regions, 5 adjacent noncancerous liver tissues and 5 peripheral blood samples. Agilent mRNA microarray profiling was performed on the approximately 25 tumor region samples to relate TCRbeta repertoire diversity to the local molecular phenotype. The study combined TCRbeta repertoire sequencing, expression microarrays and whole-exome sequencing across five regions of each liver tumor, with adjacent normal tissue and blood. Points the paper makes about the study in general: Compared with blood, tumors had a significantly larger share of the repertoire taken up by the top 250 clones (p = 0.039). The study included only a few patients, and the authors note findings should be validated in a larger study. Repertoire overlap was higher between tumor regions (mean about 36%) than tumor-adjacent (approximately 17%) or tumor-blood (roughly 14%) pairs, consistent with antigen-driven expansion. Just about 7.5-25% of top clones turned up in all five regions of a tumor, which suggests spatial heterogeneity among tumor-infiltrating T cells. Comparison of CD4+ and CD8+ T cell repertoires was precluded by the use of bulk unsorted samples. Because sequencing covered only the TCR beta chain and unpaired alpha chains were not captured, true repertoire diversity is likely underestimated.

This clonotype appeared many times. Its binding antigen is unknown. No quality values exist for individual bases; no much larger clone is one base distant. Total RNA and DNA were co-extracted from about 19-30 mg of bulk tissue with the AllPrep DNA/RNA mini kit, without cell sorting. Surgical resection was performed in China between 2015 and early 2016 on about five patients with histopathologically diagnosed primary liver carcinoma. At the time of sampling, the patients were treatment-naive and had chronic HBV infection. Five spatially separated regions were sampled from each tumor: the superior, inferior, left-lateral and right-lateral poles, plus the tumor centre. According to histology, viable tumor cells made up more than 85% of every tumor sample. Fresh tumor and adjacent tissue pieces were bisected, with one half stored in RNAlater at -80 degrees C and the other half sent for histology. The V end gives up 2 bases and the J end 5 bases, leaving 13 bases in the junction not matched to a gene. The CDR3 starts with the cysteine, ends with the phenylalanine, and has 18 residues. Only the CDR3 region is kept as DNA, spanning 54 bases read in frame from base 1. CDR1 and CDR2 are drawn from the germline V gene: MNHNS, SASEGT.

TCRbeta-specific cDNA was reverse-transcribed from roughly 500 ng total RNA using a constant-region primer and ProtoScript II reverse transcriptase. Construction of the TCRbeta libraries relied on three nested rounds of multiplex PCR, following a slightly modified ARM-PCR procedure. Multiplex TRBV1-TRBV30 forward primers and a Cbeta reverse primer were used in the first two PCR rounds, each of which was run for around 9 cycles. A final 25-cycle PCR with Deep VentR polymerase added sample barcodes and Illumina adapters. Before sequencing, amplicons of 200-500 bp were gel-purified using a QIAquick gel extraction kit. The TCRbeta amplicons were sequenced with 250-bp paired-end reads on an Illumina HiSeq 2500. From the authors' description of their analysis: Reads were quality-trimmed with Trimmomatic v0.33, and paired reads were merged with FLASH v1.2.11 to recover full CDR3 sequences. V, D and J germline segments were assigned to the rearranged TCRbeta sequences by MiGEC v1.2.1b. VDJtools v1.0.0 computed clonotype statistics and Shannon-Wiener diversity indices. To cut down on sampling bias, every analysis after diversity analysis relied on just the 250 most abundant clonotypes from each sample. TCRdb reworked the public reads: Q25 trimming with fastp, MiXCR clone assembly, productive beta chains retained. CDR3 protein sequences are deduplicated, and each keeps its most common genes and DNA. These V and J calls rely on TCRdb rather than the paper's analysis. In this sample the table shows 95,000 to 100,000 distinct CDR3 sequences, 55% to 80% of which occur a single time. Approximately 12% of the sample is taken by the ten largest.

The specimen was liver tumor tissue from sampling region 2. The intended sense of this specimen's cell subset or site label: tumor region T2, inferior pole. Rearrangement joined TRBV6-1 to TRBJ2-3; 10 bases in between match TRBD2. The clonotype was recovered from a woman aged 60-70 years with primary liver carcinoma and hepatitis B virus infection. DNA sequence: TGTGCCAGCAGTGAATACGGGGGCAGCGGGAGGGCGAAAGATACGCAGTATTTT. It translates to CASSEYGGSGRAKDTQYF.